This T cell receptor (beta chain) derives from a study of T cell responses to AZD1222 COVID-19 vaccine. About the study: Doses given second, at about 4 or about 12 weeks, were pooled.

As regards this clone: Antigen: not known. The sample holds other DNA sequences that translate to the same CDR3.

Using immunoSEQ multiplex PCR, the repertoire was profiled, and TCRdb retains in-frame clones only, with some absent. This sample has 110,000 to 150,000 clones, with about 88% found just once. Findings and limits, study-wide: Increases in Spike-specific TCR breadth and depth were seen after two AZD1222 doses.

CDR3 length: 15 amino acids. From germline, CDR1 is MNHNS and CDR2 SASEGT. Trimming at V came to 0 bases and at J to 4 bases, leaving 3 bases not matched to a gene. Source: peripheral blood, taken on day 0 of AZD1222 vaccination. The rearrangement joins TRBV6-1 to TRBJ2-7; 10 bases line up with TRBD2. The receptor's source is an adult in good health. CDR3 in amino acids: CASSEASSGSYEQYF. CDR3 nucleotides: TGTGCCAGCAGTGAAGCCTCTAGCGGGAGTTACGAGCAGTACTTC.